Reported below is one TCR beta chain. Its target is unknown. Using its own MiXCR run on the reads, TCRdb lists one record per CDR3 protein. The sample lists some 390,000 distinct CDR3 sequences, approximately 18% occurring once. The data derive from a study of T cell repertoires in cytomegalovirus infection. About the study: Both a matching HLA type and CMV infection were indicated by public TCR beta signatures.

Trimming took off 8 bases at V and 4 bases at J, with 14 bases between the two ends. This CDR3 region has 13 residues. Study findings and constraints: Accumulated public TCR beta family frequency recognized individuals carrying CMV together with the relevant HLA. Predominance within the ex vivo response was attributable to HLA-C-restricted CMV-specific TCR beta clonotypes.

The sequence derives from a human donor in good health (CMV status not recorded). Some clones in this sample may be carry-over from other donors' samples. V usage is TRBV12-3 or TRBV12-4 and J usage is TRBJ1-2; the D is unclear. Sequencing was done on a sample of PBMCs. The CDR3 reads CASSARNIYGYTF. The CDR3 coding sequence is TGTGCCAGCTCCGCGAGGAACATCTATGGCTACACCTTC.